This entry describes one T cell receptor (beta chain). The CDR3 has 14 amino acids. Germline CDR1 and CDR2: SGHTA and FQGTGA. J lost 7 bases, V lost 5 bases, and 5 bases had no gene match. The data derive from a study of cytomegalovirus exposure and HLA in healthy donors. Researchers ran the PCR with 60 Vbeta and 13 Jbeta primers. The repertoire was sequenced with immunoSEQ multiplex PCR; TCRdb's copy has only in-frame clones and lacks some. The sample contains 110,000 to 150,000 clones, around 75% of which appear only once. V gene TRBV7-3 combines with J gene TRBJ1-6; TRBD1 agrees at 7 bases. The sequenced sample was PBMCs. The clonotype comes from a man aged 25-40 years in good health and CMV-seronegative. CDR3 nucleotide sequence: TGTGCCAGCAGCCCGGGAGGGGGCAATTCACCCCTCCACTTT. Its protein is CASSPGGGNSPLHF.